The rows below give T cell receptor beta chains drawn from one sample of a study of regulatory T cells in long-lasting Graves disease. A single record per CDR3 protein comes from TCRdb applying MiXCR to the multiplex PCR reads. The sample lists about 470,000 distinct CDR3 sequences, about a fifth occurring once. This sample comprised peripheral blood mononuclear cells (PBMCs), obtained when the disease was refractory, from a patient treated with antithyroid drugs. These receptors all come from a female donor with Graves disease. Both conserved end residues are part of each CDR3. A D gene is named only where the DNA matches it firmly. Some rows have no size entry. The others give once, few or many, or a class for an expanded clone.

j_gene	d_gene	abundance	v_gene	CDR3aa	CDR3nt
TRBJ2-4	.	.	TRBV18	CASSLPGLENIQYF	TGTGCCAGCTCCCTTCCGGGTCTGGAAAACATTCAGTACTTC
TRBJ1-2	.	.	TRBV10-3	CAISGQEINYGYTF	TGTGCCATCAGTGGACAGGAGATTAACTATGGCTACACCTTC
TRBJ2-7	TRBD2	many	TRBV12-3/TRBV12-4	CASKPSGLTYEQYF	TGTGCCAGCAAACCTAGCGGGTTGACCTACGAGCAGTACTTC
TRBJ2-3	TRBD2	.	TRBV15	CATSNGRVPDTQYF	TGTGCCACCAGCAACGGGAGGGTCCCAGATACGCAGTATTTT
TRBJ2-7	.	many	TRBV7-9	CASSLLGGEQYF	TGTGCCAGCAGCTTATTGGGTGGCGAGCAGTACTTC
TRBJ1-1	.	few	TRBV9	CASSVDVADTEAFF	TGTGCCAGCAGCGTAGACGTGGCGGACACTGAAGCTTTCTTT
TRBJ1-2	.	.	TRBV3-1	CASSRKWRDEGYTF	TGTGCCAGCAGCCGGAAATGGCGGGATGAGGGCTACACCTTC
TRBJ1-1	.	many	TRBV2	CASSSRGATEAFF	TGTGCCAGCAGTAGTCGAGGGGCGACTGAAGCTTTCTTT
TRBJ1-5	TRBD1	.	TRBV3-1	CASSLHRGDQPQHF	TGTGCCAGCAGCCTGCACAGGGGAGATCAGCCCCAGCATTTT
TRBJ1-2	.	.	TRBV7-8	CASSHATTDGYTF	TGTGCCAGCAGCCACGCCACCACGGATGGCTACACCTTC
TRBJ2-2	.	.	TRBV3-1	CASSQEGTATGELFF	TGTGCCAGCAGCCAAGAAGGGACGGCCACCGGGGAGCTGTTTTTT
TRBJ1-1	TRBD1	many	TRBV7-6	CASSDRDRNTEAFF	TGTGCCAGCAGCGACCGGGACAGGAACACTGAAGCTTTCTTT
TRBJ1-2	.	many	TRBV6-5	CASSLQDRPPYYGYTF	TGTGCCAGCAGTTTACAGGATCGGCCCCCCTACTATGGCTACACCTTC